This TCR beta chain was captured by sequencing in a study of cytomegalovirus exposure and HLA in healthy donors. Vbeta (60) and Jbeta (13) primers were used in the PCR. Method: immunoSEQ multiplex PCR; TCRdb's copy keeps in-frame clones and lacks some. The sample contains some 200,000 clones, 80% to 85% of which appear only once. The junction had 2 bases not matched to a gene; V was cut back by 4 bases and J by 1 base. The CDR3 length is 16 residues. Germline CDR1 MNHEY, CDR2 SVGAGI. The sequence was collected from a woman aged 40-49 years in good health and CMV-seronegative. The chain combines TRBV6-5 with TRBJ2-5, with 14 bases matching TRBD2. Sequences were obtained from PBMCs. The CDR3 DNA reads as TGTGCCAGCAGTTGGGGACTAGCGGGAGCCCAAGAGACCCAGTACTTC. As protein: CASSWGLAGAQETQYF.